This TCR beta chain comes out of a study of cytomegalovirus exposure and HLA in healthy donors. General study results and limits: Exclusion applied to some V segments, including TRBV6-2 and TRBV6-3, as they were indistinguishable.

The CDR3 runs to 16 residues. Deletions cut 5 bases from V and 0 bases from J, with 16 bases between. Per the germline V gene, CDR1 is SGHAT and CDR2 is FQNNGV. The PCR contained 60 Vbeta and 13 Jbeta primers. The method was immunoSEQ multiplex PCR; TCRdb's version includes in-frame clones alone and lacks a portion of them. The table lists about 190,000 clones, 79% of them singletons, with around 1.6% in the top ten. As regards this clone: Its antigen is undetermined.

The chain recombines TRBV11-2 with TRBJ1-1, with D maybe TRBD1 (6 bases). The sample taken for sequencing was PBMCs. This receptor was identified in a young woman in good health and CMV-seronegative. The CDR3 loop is CASSPMGGAMNTEAFF. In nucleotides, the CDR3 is TGTGCCAGCAGCCCCATGGGGGGGGCAATGAACACTGAAGCTTTCTTT.